This TCR beta chain was retrieved from a study of blood T cell repertoires in COVID-19. Per germline, CDR1 SGHAT and CDR2 FQNNGV. CDR3 length: 14 residues. V was cut by 3 bases and J by 5 bases, with 12 bases left in between. Sequencing used immunoSEQ multiplex PCR; TCRdb keeps in-frame clones, though not all of them. There are around 100,000 clones in the sample; approximately 84% occur only once, and 24% lies in the top ten. The V call is TRBV11-2, the J call TRBJ2-3, with D tentatively TRBD2 (5 bases). The TCR originated in a human donor in a cohort sampled during active COVID-19. Sequencing was done on a sample of peripheral blood. CDR3 residues: CASSLSRAGDTQYF. The CDR3, as DNA: TGTGCCAGCAGCTTGAGCCGGGCGGGAGATACGCAGTATTTT.